The next 27 T cell receptor beta chains were all read from a single sample in a study of cytomegalovirus exposure and HLA in healthy donors. The PCR had 60 Vbeta and 13 Jbeta primers. Profiled with immunoSEQ multiplex PCR; TCRdb holds only in-frame clones, not every one. This table has roughly 190,000 clones, 84% appearing once. The sample taken for sequencing was PBMCs. The receptors shown here come from a woman aged 50 to 60 in good health and CMV-seropositive.

As regards this clone: Other DNA sequences in the same sample also yield this CDR3. This rearrangement joins TRBV7-2 to TRBJ2-7, with no clear D. CDR3 length: 11 residues. The V and J ends lost 5 bases and 2 bases respectively, with 4 bases between them. CDR1 SGHTA and CDR2 FQGNSA come from the germline V gene. The CDR3 sequence: CASSPAYEQYF. The CDR3 DNA reads TGTGCCAGCAGCCCAGCCTACGAGCAGTACTTC.

This clone appeared a few times. The J gene is TRBJ2-7, the V gene TRBV7-8; D ambiguous. The V gene lost 5 bases and the J gene lost 0 bases, with 5 bases spanning the gap. Germline-derived CDR1 and CDR2 are SGHVS and FQNEAQ. The CDR3 has 12 amino acids. CDR3 sequence: CASSLSSYEQYF. The CDR3 region has the DNA TGTGCCAGCAGCCTCAGCTCCTACGAGCAGTACTTC.

The V call is TRBV7-6, the J call TRBJ2-2; TRBD1 agrees at 9 bases. V lost 8 bases, J lost 2 bases, and 12 bases stayed unmatched. This CDR3 comprises 17 residues. Germline V gene lookup returns CDR1 SGHVS and CDR2 FNYEAQ. Here the CDR3 reads CASRPGTGNRNTGELFF. The CDR3 bases are TGTGCCAGCCGTCCCGGGACAGGGAATAGAAACACCGGGGAGCTGTTTTTT.

The rearrangement joins TRBV25-1 to TRBJ2-5, with TRBD2 matching 10 bases. The CDR3 is 16 amino acids. Germline V gene lookup returns CDR1 MGHDK and CDR2 SYGVNS. V was clipped by 4 bases and J by 4 bases; unmatched bases: 9. The CDR3 region is CASSAHGSGGGETQYF. In DNA form, the CDR3 reads TGTGCCAGCAGTGCCCATGGGAGCGGGGGGGGAGAGACCCAGTACTTC.

This chain joins TRBV7-2 and TRBJ1-1, with TRBD1 as a possible D gene (6 bases). This CDR3 is 14 amino acids long. Germline CDR1 and CDR2: SGHTA and FQGNSA. V gave up 5 bases and J gave up 5 bases, with 15 bases separating them. The CDR3 DNA sequence: TGTGCCAGCAGCCAAGAAGGGGGTGGGACTGAAGCTTTCTTT. Its protein product is CASSQEGGGTEAFF.

This clone has just one count. J is TRBJ2-2 and V is TRBV18; 10 nucleotides match TRBD1. Germline CDR1 is KGHSH and CDR2 is LQKENI. Trimming at V came to 5 bases and at J to 4 bases, leaving 4 bases not matched to a gene. CDR3 length: 15 residues. This CDR3 is CASSSGQGGTGELFF. The CDR3 DNA is TGTGCCAGCTCATCCGGACAGGGGGGCACCGGGGAGCTGTTTTTT.

CDR3 region: CASSAVQGMRGTEAFF. The CDR3 DNA follows: TGTGCCAGCAGCGCCGTACAGGGGATGAGGGGGACTGAAGCTTTCTTT. The J gene is TRBJ1-1, the V gene TRBV25-1; 7 nucleotides line up with TRBD1. The CDR3 loop spans 16 amino acids. CDR1 is MGHDK, CDR2 SYGVNS, per germline. The ends lost 6 bases at V and 5 bases at J; junction bases unmatched: 15.

The J gene is TRBJ2-6, the V gene TRBV7-6, with 8 nucleotides matching TRBD1. V lost 8 bases, J lost 0 bases, and 9 bases stayed unmatched. This CDR3 is 17 amino acids long. Looked up from germline, CDR1 is SGHVS and CDR2 is FNYEAQ. The CDR3 DNA sequence: TGTGCCAGCGCCGTACAGGGGGGCTCCTCTGGGGCCAACGTCCTGACTTTC. This translates into CASAVQGGSSGANVLTF.

This rearrangement joins TRBV5-1 to TRBJ2-4, with D possibly TRBD2 on 7 matching bases. There are 16 residues in the CDR3. Germline CDR1 SGHRS, CDR2 YFSETQ. Trimming removed 4 bases at V and 1 base at J, with 15 bases between. CDR3 DNA: TGCGCCAGCAGCCAAGGGGGGGGCTCGGCCAAAAACATTCAGTACTTC. It specifies CASSQGGGSAKNIQYF. Based on the CDR3 plus reference TRBV5-1 and TRBJ2-4, the full variable domain is KAGVTQTPRYLIKTRGQQVTLSCSPISGHRSVSWYQQTPGQGLQFLFEYFSETQRNKGNFPGRFSGRQFSNSRSEMNVSTLELGDSALYLCASSQGGGSAKNIQYFGAGTRLSVL.

The V and J genes are TRBV29-1 and TRBJ2-7; TRBD1 matches 7 bases. Trimming at V came to 5 bases and at J to 0 bases, leaving 4 bases not matched to a gene. The CDR3 consists of 13 residues. In germline, CDR1 is SQVTM, CDR2 ANQGSEA. The CDR3 nucleotides read TGCAGCGTTTTAGGGGGCGGCTCCTACGAGCAGTACTTC. Translated: CSVLGGGSYEQYF.

The rearrangement uses TRBV20-1 and TRBJ2-5; D gene unclear. Germline assignment: CDR1 DFQATT and CDR2 SNEGSKA (reference sequence). V lost 5 bases and J 3 bases, leaving 4 bases between the germline ends. The CDR3 is 10 amino acids. CDR3: CSALEETQYF. The DNA of the CDR3 is TGCAGTGCTCTTGAAGAGACCCAGTACTTC.

This sequence joins TRBV5-4 and TRBJ2-7, with D maybe TRBD2 (6 bases). V shed 3 bases and J shed 3 bases, with 13 bases lying between them. Germline V gives CDR1 SGHNT, CDR2 YYREEE (reference sequence). CDR3 length: 14 residues. The CDR3: CASSSRDLYYEQYF. For the CDR3, the DNA is TGTGCCAGCAGCTCCCGGGACTTATACTACGAGCAGTACTTC.

Details on this clone: In the same sample, other DNA sequences code for this CDR3. The gene calls are TRBV5-1 and TRBJ2-7, with D maybe TRBD2 (6 bases). Trimming pared 4 bases from V and 5 bases from J, leaving 13 bases between. Germline V CDR1 and CDR2: SGHRS, YFSETQ. The length of the CDR3 is 13 residues. This CDR3 is CASSPSWGDEQYF. The CDR3 coding sequence is TGCGCCAGCAGCCCCAGTTGGGGGGACGAGCAGTACTTC.

This clone turned up a few times. The V call is TRBV15, the J call TRBJ1-5, with 10 bases lining up with TRBD1. Germline CDR1 LNHNV, CDR2 YYDKDF (reference sequence). V was pared by 3 bases and J by 3 bases, with 2 bases of the junction left unmatched. The CDR3 is 15 amino acids. The CDR3 DNA reads as TGTGCCACCAGCAGTGACAGGGGGCCCAATCAGCCCCAGCATTTT. Translation gives CATSSDRGPNQPQHF.

This clone was seen once. Mismatch with germline at one junction end may stem from a read error. This chain joins TRBV4-1 and TRBJ2-2; possible D gene TRBD2, 6 bases. This CDR3 has 13 residues. Germline V lookup: CDR1 MGHRA, CDR2 YSYEKL. Here the CDR3 reads CASSQEGRGELFF. The DNA of the CDR3 is TGTGCCAGCAGCCAGGAGGGGCGGGGGGAGCTGTTTTTT.

The J gene is TRBJ1-6, the V gene TRBV4-1, with D perhaps TRBD1 (6 bases). The CDR3 is made up of 16 amino acids. Trimming cost V 0 bases and J 6 bases, with 12 bases left between them. The V gene's germline CDR1 is MGHRA and CDR2 YSYEKL. CDR3 loop: CASSQDRRTVNSPLHF. The DNA of the CDR3 is TGCGCCAGCAGCCAAGATCGGAGGACAGTTAATTCACCCCTCCACTTT.

This clone was seen once. The rearrangement uses TRBV18 and TRBJ2-5, with TRBD1 matching over 8 bases. The germline V gene has CDR1 KGHSH and CDR2 LQKENI. Trimming at V came to 10 bases and at J to 4 bases, leaving 8 bases not matched to a gene. The CDR3 has 13 residues. CDR3 sequence (DNA): TGTGCCATGGCGACAGGGGACGGAGAGACCCAGTACTTC. It translates to CAMATGDGETQYF.

This clone has just a few counts. The J gene is TRBJ1-5, the V gene TRBV6-1; D might be TRBD1 (6 bases). The CDR3 extends over 13 amino acids. Germline V gene sequence: CDR1 MNHNS, CDR2 SASEGT. Trimming cost V 6 bases and J 7 bases, with 13 bases left between them. The CDR3 sequence is CASRSTGPQPQHF. The CDR3 nucleotides read TGTGCCAGCAGGTCCACAGGGCCGCAGCCCCAGCATTTT.

This clone occurred once. The chain couples TRBV15 to TRBJ2-7; the D gene is possibly TRBD1 (6 bases). V lost 0 bases and J lost 4, with 10 bases in between. CDR3 size: 14 residues. Germline CDR1 is LNHNV and CDR2 is YYDKDF (reference sequence). The DNA of the CDR3 is TGTGCCACCAGCAGAGAACAGGGCGGGTACGAGCAGTACTTC. Its protein product is CATSREQGGYEQYF.

The CDR3 loop reads CASSQEAGTYYNEQFF. CDR3 nucleotide sequence: TGCGCCAGCAGCCAAGAGGCAGGAACCTATTACAATGAGCAGTTCTTC. The chain couples TRBV4-1 to TRBJ2-1; D is uncertain. Germline assignment: CDR1 MGHRA and CDR2 YSYEKL. The CDR3 loop spans 16 amino acids. Trimming removed 0 bases at V and 4 bases at J, with 13 bases between.

The chain is built from TRBV10-3 and TRBJ2-7; the match to TRBD1 covers 8 bases. Trimming took 4 bases from V and 6 from J; bases not matched to a gene: 2. Germline V CDR1 and CDR2: ENHRY, SYGVKD. CDR3 length: 12 residues. CDR3 sequence (DNA): TGTGCCATCAGTGGGACAGGGTTCGAGCAGTACTTC. Translated, it gives CAISGTGFEQYF.

The chain recombines TRBV11-1 with TRBJ2-1, with 10 bases aligning to TRBD1. Germline values: CDR1 SGHAT, CDR2 FQDESV (reference sequence). The CDR3 has 13 residues. Germline trimming cut 4 bases from V and 8 bases from J; bases unmatched to any gene: 2. This CDR3 is CASSSDRGDEQFF. CDR3 bases: TGTGCCAGCAGCTCGGACAGGGGGGATGAGCAGTTCTTC.

The genes are TRBV7-3 and TRBJ1-1, with 8 bases identical to TRBD1. Germline V gives CDR1 SGHTA, CDR2 FQGTGA. Trimming at V came to 4 bases and at J to 1 base, leaving 5 bases not matched to a gene. This CDR3 spans 15 amino acids. Here the CDR3 reads CASSSRTGRNTEAFF. The CDR3 DNA sequence: TGTGCCAGCAGCTCTAGGACAGGGAGGAACACTGAAGCTTTCTTT.

The chain joins TRBV5-4 to TRBJ2-5, with 7 bases matching TRBD1. CDR1 and CDR2 (germline): SGHNT, YYREEE (reference sequence). The CDR3 totals 16 residues. Germline trimming cut 0 bases from V and 5 bases from J; bases unmatched to any gene: 10. CDR3 region: CASSLATGEAGETQYF. The CDR3 DNA reads as TGTGCCAGCAGCTTGGCTACAGGGGAAGCTGGGGAGACCCAGTACTTC. Filled out from reference TRBV5-4 and TRBJ2-5, the complete variable domain reads ETGVTQSPTHLIKTRGQQVTLRCSSQSGHNTVSWYQQALGQGPQFIFQYYREEENGRGNFPPRFSGLQFPNYSSELNVNALELDDSALYLCASSLATGEAGETQYFGPGTRLLVL.

The table lists this clone with a few counts. The chain is built from TRBV6-1 and TRBJ2-3; 7 nucleotides agree with TRBD2. Germline trimming cut 6 bases from V and 10 bases from J; bases unmatched to any gene: 7. This CDR3 contains 12 residues. CDR1 MNHNS and CDR2 SASEGT come from the germline V gene. Here the CDR3 DNA reads TGTGCCAGCAGGTTTAGCGGGCCATCGCAGTATTTT. Translated, it gives CASRFSGPSQYF.

The table lists this clone with a count of one. V usage is TRBV11-1 and J usage is TRBJ2-5, with 8 bases fitting TRBD1. Germline CDR1 SGHAT, CDR2 FQDESV (reference sequence). J lost 5 bases, V lost 5 bases, and 7 bases had no gene match. CDR3 length: 14 residues. CDR3 coding DNA: TGTGCCAGCAGCCTATGGACAGGGTCGGAGACCCAGTACTTC. Translated, it gives CASSLWTGSETQYF.

The V and J genes are TRBV29-1 and TRBJ2-1; 16 positions match TRBD2. The germline CDR1 and CDR2 sequences are SQVTM and ANQGSEA. J gave up 9 bases and V 1 base, and 3 bases lay outside the gene matches. The CDR3 has 15 residues. In nucleotides, the CDR3 is TGCAGCGTTGAAGTAGGGACTAGCGGGGGGGGTGAGCAGTTCTTC. Protein: CSVEVGTSGGGEQFF.